This TCR beta chain was sequenced during a study of blood T cell repertoires in COVID-19. Original data processing: It was from reference gene primer amplification that nucleated cell counts were estimated. TCRdb's copy holds only in-frame clones and misses some; the assay was immunoSEQ multiplex PCR. The V and J calls and the clone size are those of that table, but D and trimming were determined from the DNA. The profile shows under 60,000 clones, approximately 88% of them singletons. Seattle researchers signed up patients amid active infection and tracked them longitudinally. This CDR3 is 13 amino acids long. V gave up 9 bases and J gave up 9 bases, with 15 bases separating them. Looked up from germline, CDR1 is MNHEY and CDR2 is SMNVEV (reference sequence). This clone was observed a few times.

V gene TRBV27 combines with J gene TRBJ1-6; possible D gene TRBD1, 6 bases. Sequencing used peripheral blood. The clonotype comes from a man aged 25-45 years with COVID-19, enrolled during active disease. Here the CDR3 DNA reads TGTGCCAGTTCACAGGGCTCTAGTTCACCCCTCCACTTT. Its translation is CASSQGSSSPLHF.